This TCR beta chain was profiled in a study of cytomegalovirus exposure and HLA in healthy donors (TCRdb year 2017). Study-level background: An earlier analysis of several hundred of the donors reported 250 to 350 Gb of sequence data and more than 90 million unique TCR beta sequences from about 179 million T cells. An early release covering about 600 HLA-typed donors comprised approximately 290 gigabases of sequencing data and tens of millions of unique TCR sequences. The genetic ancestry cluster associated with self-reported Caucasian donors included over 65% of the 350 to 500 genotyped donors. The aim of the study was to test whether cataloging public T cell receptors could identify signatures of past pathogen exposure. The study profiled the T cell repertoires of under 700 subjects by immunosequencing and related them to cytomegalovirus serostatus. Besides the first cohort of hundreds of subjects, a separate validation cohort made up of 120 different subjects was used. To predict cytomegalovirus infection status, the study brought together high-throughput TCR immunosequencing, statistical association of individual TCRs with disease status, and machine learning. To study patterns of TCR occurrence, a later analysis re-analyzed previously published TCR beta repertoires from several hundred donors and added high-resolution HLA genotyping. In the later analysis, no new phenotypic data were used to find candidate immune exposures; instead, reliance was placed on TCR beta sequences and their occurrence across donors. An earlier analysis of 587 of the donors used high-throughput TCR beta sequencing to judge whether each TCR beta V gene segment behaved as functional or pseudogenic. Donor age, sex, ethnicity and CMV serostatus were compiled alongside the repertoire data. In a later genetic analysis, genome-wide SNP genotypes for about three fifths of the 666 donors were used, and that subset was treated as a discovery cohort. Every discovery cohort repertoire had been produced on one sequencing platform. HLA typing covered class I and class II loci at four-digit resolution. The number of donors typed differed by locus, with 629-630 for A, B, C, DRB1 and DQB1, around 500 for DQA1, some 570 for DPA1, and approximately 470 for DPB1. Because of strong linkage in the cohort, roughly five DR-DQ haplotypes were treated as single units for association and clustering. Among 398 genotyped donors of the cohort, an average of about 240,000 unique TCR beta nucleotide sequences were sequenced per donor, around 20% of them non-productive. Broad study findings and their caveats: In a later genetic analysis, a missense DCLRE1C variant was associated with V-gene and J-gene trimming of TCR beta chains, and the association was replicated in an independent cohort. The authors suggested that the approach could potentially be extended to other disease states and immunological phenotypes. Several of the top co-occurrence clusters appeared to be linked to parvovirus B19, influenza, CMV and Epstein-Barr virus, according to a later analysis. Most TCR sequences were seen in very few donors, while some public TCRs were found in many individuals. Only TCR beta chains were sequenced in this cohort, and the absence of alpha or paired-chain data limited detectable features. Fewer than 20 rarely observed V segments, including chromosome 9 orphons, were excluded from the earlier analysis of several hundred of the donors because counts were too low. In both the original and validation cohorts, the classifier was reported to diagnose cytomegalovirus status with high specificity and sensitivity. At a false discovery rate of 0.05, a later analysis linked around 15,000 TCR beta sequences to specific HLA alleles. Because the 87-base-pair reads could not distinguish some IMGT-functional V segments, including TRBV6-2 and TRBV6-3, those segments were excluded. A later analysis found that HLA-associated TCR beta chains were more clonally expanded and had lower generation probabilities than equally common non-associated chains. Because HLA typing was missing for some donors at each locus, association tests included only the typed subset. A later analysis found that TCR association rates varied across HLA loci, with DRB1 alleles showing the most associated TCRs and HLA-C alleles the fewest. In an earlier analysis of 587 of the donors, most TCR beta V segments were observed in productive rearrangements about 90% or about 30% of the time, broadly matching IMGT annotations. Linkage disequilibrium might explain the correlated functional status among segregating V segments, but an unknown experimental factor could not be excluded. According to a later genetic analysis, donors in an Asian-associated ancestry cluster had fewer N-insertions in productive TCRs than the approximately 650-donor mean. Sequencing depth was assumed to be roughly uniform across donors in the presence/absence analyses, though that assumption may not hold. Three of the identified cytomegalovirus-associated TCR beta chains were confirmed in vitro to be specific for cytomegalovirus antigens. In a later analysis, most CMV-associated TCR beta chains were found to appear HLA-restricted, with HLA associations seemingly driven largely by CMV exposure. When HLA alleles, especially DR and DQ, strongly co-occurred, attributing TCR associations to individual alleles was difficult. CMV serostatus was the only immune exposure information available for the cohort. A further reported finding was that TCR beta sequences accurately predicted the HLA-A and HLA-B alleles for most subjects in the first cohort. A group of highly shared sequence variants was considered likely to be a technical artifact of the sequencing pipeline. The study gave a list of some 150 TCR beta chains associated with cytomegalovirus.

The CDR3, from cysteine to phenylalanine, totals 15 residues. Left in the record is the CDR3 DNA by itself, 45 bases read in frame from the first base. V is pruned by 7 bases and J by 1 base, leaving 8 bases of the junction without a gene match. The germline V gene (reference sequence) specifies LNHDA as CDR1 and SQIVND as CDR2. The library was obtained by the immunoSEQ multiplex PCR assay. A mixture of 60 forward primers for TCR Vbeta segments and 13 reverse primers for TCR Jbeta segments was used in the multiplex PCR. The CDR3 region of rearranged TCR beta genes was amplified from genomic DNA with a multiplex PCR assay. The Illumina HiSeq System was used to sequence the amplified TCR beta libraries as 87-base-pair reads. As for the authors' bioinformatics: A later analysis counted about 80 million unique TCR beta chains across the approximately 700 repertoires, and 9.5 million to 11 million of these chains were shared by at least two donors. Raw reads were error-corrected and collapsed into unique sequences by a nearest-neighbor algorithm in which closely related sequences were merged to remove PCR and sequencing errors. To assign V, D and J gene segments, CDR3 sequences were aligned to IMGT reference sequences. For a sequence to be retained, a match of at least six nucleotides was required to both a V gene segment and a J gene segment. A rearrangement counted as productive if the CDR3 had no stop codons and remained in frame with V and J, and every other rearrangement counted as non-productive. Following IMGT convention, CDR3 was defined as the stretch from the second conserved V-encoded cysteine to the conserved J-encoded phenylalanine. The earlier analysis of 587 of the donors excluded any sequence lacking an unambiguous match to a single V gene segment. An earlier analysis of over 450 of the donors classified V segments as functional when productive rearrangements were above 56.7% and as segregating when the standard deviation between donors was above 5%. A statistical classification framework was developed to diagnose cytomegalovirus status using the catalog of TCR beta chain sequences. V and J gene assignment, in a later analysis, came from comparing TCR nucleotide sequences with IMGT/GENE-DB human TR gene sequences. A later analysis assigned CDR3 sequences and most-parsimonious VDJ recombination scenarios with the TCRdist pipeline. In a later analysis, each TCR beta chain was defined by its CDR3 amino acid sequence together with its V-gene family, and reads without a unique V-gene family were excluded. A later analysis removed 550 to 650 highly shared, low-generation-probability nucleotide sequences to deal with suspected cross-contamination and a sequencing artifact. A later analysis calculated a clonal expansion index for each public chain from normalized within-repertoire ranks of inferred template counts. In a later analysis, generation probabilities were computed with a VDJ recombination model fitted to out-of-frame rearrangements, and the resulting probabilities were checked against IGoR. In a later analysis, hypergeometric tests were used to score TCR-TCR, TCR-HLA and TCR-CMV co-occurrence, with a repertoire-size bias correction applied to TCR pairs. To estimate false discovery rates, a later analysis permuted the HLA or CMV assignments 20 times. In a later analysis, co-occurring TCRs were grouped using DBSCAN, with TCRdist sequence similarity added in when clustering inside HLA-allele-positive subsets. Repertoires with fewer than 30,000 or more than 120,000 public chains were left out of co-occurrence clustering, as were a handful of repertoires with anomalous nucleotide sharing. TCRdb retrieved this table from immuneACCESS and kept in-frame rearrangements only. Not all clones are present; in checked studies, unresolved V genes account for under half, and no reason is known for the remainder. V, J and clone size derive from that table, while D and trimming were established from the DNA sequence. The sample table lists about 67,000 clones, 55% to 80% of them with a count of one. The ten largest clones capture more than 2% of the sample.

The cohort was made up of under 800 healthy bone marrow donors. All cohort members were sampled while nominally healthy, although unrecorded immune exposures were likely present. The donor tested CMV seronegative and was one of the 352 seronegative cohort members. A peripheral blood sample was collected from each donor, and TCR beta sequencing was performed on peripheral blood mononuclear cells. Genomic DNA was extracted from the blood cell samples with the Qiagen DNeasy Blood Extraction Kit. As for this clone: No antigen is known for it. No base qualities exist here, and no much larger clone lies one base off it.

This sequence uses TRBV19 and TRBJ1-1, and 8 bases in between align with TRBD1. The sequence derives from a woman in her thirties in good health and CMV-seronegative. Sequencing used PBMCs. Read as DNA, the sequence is TGTGCCAGTAAGGACAGGGAGGCCCCGAACACTGAAGCTTTCTTT. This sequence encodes CASKDREAPNTEAFF.